The subject of this entry is one T cell receptor beta chain. The data belong to a study of blood T cell repertoires in COVID-19. Study context: Acute and convalescent COVID-19 samples came from the United States, Italy and Spain. T cells, B-cell-depleted T cells, or PBMCs supplied cDNA or gDNA.

CDR1 MNHEY and CDR2 SVGAGI come from the germline V gene. There are 15 residues in the CDR3. The V gene end was trimmed by 4 bases and the J gene end by 6 bases; junction bases not matched to a gene: 8. In the original workflow: Estimated nucleated cell counts came from reference gene primer amplification. Repertoires were generated with immunoSEQ multiplex PCR, while TCRdb's copy carries only in-frame clones and drops some. That table is the source of V, J and clone size, and D and trimming were worked out from the DNA. There are 85,000 to 130,000 clones in the sample; around 75% occur only once, and roughly 0.9% lies in the top ten.

Sequenced sample: peripheral blood. V gene TRBV6-5 combines with J gene TRBJ1-4; the match to TRBD1 covers 7 bases. The sequence derives from a human donor with acute or convalescent COVID-19. The donor label of this sample is uncertain. The CDR3 nucleotides are TGTGCCAGCAGTTCCGGACAGGCGAAGGATGAAAAACTGTTTTTT. As protein: CASSSGQAKDEKLFF.